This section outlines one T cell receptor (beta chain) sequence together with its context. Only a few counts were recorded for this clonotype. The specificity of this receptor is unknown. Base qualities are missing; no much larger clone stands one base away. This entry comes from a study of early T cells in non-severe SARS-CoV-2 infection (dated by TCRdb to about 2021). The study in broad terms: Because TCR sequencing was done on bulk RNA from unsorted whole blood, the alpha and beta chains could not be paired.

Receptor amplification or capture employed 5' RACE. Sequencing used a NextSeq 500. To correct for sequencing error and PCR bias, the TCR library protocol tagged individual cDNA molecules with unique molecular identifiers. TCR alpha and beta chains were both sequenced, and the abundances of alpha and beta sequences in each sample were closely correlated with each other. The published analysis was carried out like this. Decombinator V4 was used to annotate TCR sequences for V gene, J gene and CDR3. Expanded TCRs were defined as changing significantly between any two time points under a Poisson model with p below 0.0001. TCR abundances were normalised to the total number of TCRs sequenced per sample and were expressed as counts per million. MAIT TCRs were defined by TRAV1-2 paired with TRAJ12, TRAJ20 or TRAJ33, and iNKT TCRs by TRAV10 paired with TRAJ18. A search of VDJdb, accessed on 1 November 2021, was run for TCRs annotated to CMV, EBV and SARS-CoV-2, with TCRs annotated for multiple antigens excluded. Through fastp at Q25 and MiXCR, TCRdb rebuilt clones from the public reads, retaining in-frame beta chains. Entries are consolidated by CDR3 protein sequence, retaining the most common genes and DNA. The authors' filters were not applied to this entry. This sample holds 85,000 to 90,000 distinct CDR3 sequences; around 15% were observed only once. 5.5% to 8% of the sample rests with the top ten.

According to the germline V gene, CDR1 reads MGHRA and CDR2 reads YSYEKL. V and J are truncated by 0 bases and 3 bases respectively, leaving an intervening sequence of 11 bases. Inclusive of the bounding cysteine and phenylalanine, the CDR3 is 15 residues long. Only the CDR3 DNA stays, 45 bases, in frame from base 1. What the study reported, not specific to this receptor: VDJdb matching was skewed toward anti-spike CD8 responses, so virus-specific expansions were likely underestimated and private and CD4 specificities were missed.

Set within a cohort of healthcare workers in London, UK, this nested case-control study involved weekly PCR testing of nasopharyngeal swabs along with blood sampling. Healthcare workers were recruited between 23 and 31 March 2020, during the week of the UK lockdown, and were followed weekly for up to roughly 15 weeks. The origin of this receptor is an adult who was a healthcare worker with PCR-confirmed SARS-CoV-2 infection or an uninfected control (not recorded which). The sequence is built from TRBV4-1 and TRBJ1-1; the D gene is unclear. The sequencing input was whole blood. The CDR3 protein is CASSQDLGEYTEAFF. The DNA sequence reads TGCGCCAGCAGCCAAGATCTTGGGGAATACACTGAAGCTTTCTTT.